Listed here are 26 T cell receptor beta chains from one sample, sequenced in a study of identical twins. TCRdb fed the 5' RACE reads into MiXCR, producing one record per CDR3 protein. The sample has 250,000 or so distinct CDR3 sequences, approximately 8.6% seen once. These records were also assigned to another study, of yellow fever vaccine responses in identical twins.

Sequenced input: CD8+ T cells sorted from blood. These receptors were taken from a woman younger than 35 in good health.

V and J are TRBV12-3 or TRBV12-4 and TRBJ2-5, with D maybe TRBD2 (5 bases). This CDR3 contains 14 residues. Trimming removed 4 bases at V and 8 bases at J, with 17 bases between. CDR3 protein: CASSSPGNKRTQYF. The CDR3 DNA sequence: TGTGCCAGCAGTTCACCGGGGAACAAGAGAACCCAGTACTTC.

This sequence joins TRBV5-6 and TRBJ2-7; D gene ambiguous. The CDR3 is 13 amino acids. Germline values: CDR1 SGHDT, CDR2 YYEEEE. Trimming left V 9 bases short and J 2 bases short, with 15 bases between. The CDR3 here is CAMGPRQAYEQYF. The DNA for the CDR3 is TGTGCCATGGGCCCCAGGCAAGCCTACGAGCAGTACTTC. The full variable domain, in which reference TRBV5-6 and TRBJ2-7 provide the parts outside the CDR3, is DAGVTQSPTHLIKTRGQQVTLRCSPKSGHDTVSWYQQALGQGPQFIFQYYEEEERQRGNFPDRFSGHQFPNYSSELNVNALLLGDSALYLCAMGPRQAYEQYFGPGTRLTVT.

This clonotype was counted many times. V gene TRBV4-1 combines with J gene TRBJ2-5; D possibly uses TRBD1 or TRBD2 (5 bases each). V was clipped by 4 bases and J by 3 bases, with 27 bases between them. CDR1 MGHRA and CDR2 YSYEKL come from the germline V gene. The CDR3 length is 19 residues. Here the CDR3 reads CASSLDKPGTFRKKETQYF. CDR3 DNA: TGCGCCAGCAGCCTAGACAAGCCCGGGACGTTCAGGAAAAAAGAGACCCAGTACTTC.

This chain connects TRBV6-1 to TRBJ2-3; 9 nucleotides align to TRBD2. The germline V gene has CDR1 MNHNS and CDR2 SASEGT. CDR3 length: 15 residues. Trimming at V came to 7 bases and at J to 3 bases, leaving 8 bases not matched to a gene. The CDR3 region is CASTPGRGGTDTQYF. The DNA for the CDR3 is TGTGCCAGCACGCCGGGGCGGGGGGGAACAGATACGCAGTATTTT.

The chain carries TRBV20-1 and TRBJ2-7, with D perhaps matching TRBD1 (6 bases). Trimming pared 0 bases from V and 2 bases from J, leaving 11 bases between. The CDR3 consists of 14 residues. Germline V CDR1 and CDR2: DFQATT, SNEGSKA (reference sequence). Written as DNA, the CDR3 is TGCAGTGCTAGAGATAAACAGGGAACCTACGAGCAGTACTTC. It encodes CSARDKQGTYEQYF.

This rearrangement joins TRBV4-3 to TRBJ2-3; tentative D call: TRBD1 (5 bases). The germline V and J ends were trimmed by 1 base and 4 bases, with 12 bases remaining between them. The CDR3 runs 15 residues. CDR1 is LGHNA, CDR2 YSLEER, per germline. In DNA form, the CDR3 reads TGCGCCAGCAGCCAAGGAGGCAGGGTCTCAGATACGCAGTATTTT. Protein: CASSQGGRVSDTQYF.

This clonotype was counted at least ten times. J is TRBJ2-7 and V is TRBV20-1; the match to TRBD2 covers 9 bases. The CDR3 runs 18 residues. V dropped 4 bases and J dropped 3; count of bases not matched to a gene: 19. Germline V gene sequence: CDR1 DFQATT, CDR2 SNEGSKA (reference sequence). The CDR3 is CSATDRRTPGLAIYEQYF. CDR3 coding DNA: TGCAGTGCTACCGATAGACGAACACCGGGACTAGCAATCTACGAGCAGTACTTC.

The V call is TRBV7-9, the J call TRBJ2-7; 9 nucleotides line up with TRBD1. The junction had 14 bases not matched to a gene; V was cut back by 4 bases and J by 4 bases. The CDR3 has 17 amino acids. CDR1 and CDR2 from the germline V gene are SEHNR and FQNEAQ (reference sequence). DNA for the CDR3: TGTGCCAGCAGCTCGACCGGGACAGGGTTTCATTCGTACGAGCAGTACTTC. As protein: CASSSTGTGFHSYEQYF.

Ten or more counts support this clonotype. The CDR3 spells CSALAVTELNQPQHF. CDR3 bases: TGCAGTGCCCTAGCCGTTACAGAATTAAATCAGCCCCAGCATTTT. V and J are TRBV20-1 and TRBJ1-5; unclear D gene. Between the trimmed V and J ends, which lost 6 bases and 4 bases, there was a span of 19 bases. Germline V gene lookup returns CDR1 DFQATT and CDR2 SNEGSKA (reference sequence). The CDR3 sequence is 15 residues long.

This clonotype was recorded once. Mismatch with germline at one junction end may stem from a read error. The chain has TRBV4-2 and TRBJ2-5, with a weak D call TRBD1 (6 bases). Germline V CDR1 and CDR2: LGHNA, YNFKEQ. The CDR3 consists of 15 residues. The CDR3 spells CASSKERGGQETQYF. The CDR3 nucleotides are TGTGCCAGCAGCAAAGAAAGAGGGGGCCAAGAGACCCAGTACTTC.

At least ten counts were recorded for this clonotype. The CDR3 region has the DNA TGTGCCAGCAGTCCCCCCACAGATACGCAGTATTTT. It specifies CASSPPTDTQYF. The gene calls are TRBV27 and TRBJ2-3; D is uncertain. The V gene lost 5 bases and the J gene lost 2 bases, with 5 bases spanning the gap. The CDR3 is 12 residues long. Germline CDR1 reads MNHEY; CDR2 reads SMNVEV (reference sequence).

The chain is built from TRBV24-1 and TRBJ2-7, with a possible D match to TRBD1 (5 bases). CDR3 length equals 15 residues. Germline assignment: CDR1 KGHDR and CDR2 SFDVKD. Between the trimmed V and J ends, which lost 3 bases and 2 bases, there was a span of 13 bases. CDR3 coding DNA: TGTGCCACCAGTGATACCAGGGATAGCACCTACGAGCAGTACTTC. It encodes CATSDTRDSTYEQYF.

This CDR3 reads CASNSPDPGYTF. The CDR3 DNA reads TGTGCCAGCAATAGTCCCGACCCTGGCTACACCTTC. This chain links TRBV6-2 or TRBV6-3 with TRBJ1-2; D gene ambiguous. Germline CDR1 is MNHEY and CDR2 is SVGEGT. The CDR3 spans 12 residues. Trimming removed 7 bases at V and 7 bases at J, with 13 bases between.

The chain employs TRBV4-2 and TRBJ2-1; D might be TRBD1 or TRBD2, each matching 5 bases. With 2 bases removed from V and 3 bases from J, the gap between germline ends came to 20 bases. Germline V gene lookup returns CDR1 LGHNA and CDR2 YNFKEQ. The length of the CDR3 is 18 residues. The CDR3 sequence: CASSQLTRGETYYNEQFF. CDR3 DNA sequence: TGTGCCAGCAGCCAATTAACTAGGGGCGAAACATACTACAATGAGCAGTTCTTC.

This clonotype has only a few counts. The chain links TRBV12-3 or TRBV12-4 to TRBJ2-5, with TRBD1 matching 10 bases. The V and J ends lost 0 bases and 2 bases, in that order; junction bases with no gene match: 6. The CDR3 covers 17 residues. The CDR3 DNA reads TGTGCCAGCAGTTTAGCGACCTGGGACAGGGGACAAGAGACCCAGTACTTC. This gives the protein CASSLATWDRGQETQYF.

This clonotype was picked up a small number of times. The J gene is TRBJ2-4, the V gene TRBV11-1; TRBD2 aligns across 14 bases. The CDR3 consists of 21 residues. The V segment lost 0 bases and the J segment 8 bases; nucleotides outside the gene matches: 18. CDR1 and CDR2 (germline): SGHAT, FQDESV (reference sequence). The CDR3 protein is CASSLAFGTSGGLWGSYIQYF. In DNA form, the CDR3 reads TGTGCCAGCAGCTTAGCTTTTGGGACTAGCGGGGGATTATGGGGATCGTACATTCAGTACTTC.

The chain employs TRBV1 and TRBJ2-7; TRBD1 is taken as the D call from the table, unchecked against the DNA. TRBV1 is deemed a pseudogene. The CDR3 is 16 amino acids. The CDR3 DNA sequence: TGCACCAGCAGCCAACTCACAGGGATCGGCTCCTACGAGCAGTACTTC. Protein sequence: CTSSQLTGIGSYEQYF.

V and J are TRBV4-3 and TRBJ2-1, with TRBD2 as a possible D gene (6 bases). The germline V gene encodes CDR1 LGHNA and CDR2 YSLEER. V was clipped by 0 bases and J by 10 bases, with 13 bases between them. The CDR3 covers 14 residues. The CDR3 DNA reads as TGCGCCAGCAGCCAAGATCGGCGGGGTAACGAGCAGTTCTTC. This encodes CASSQDRRGNEQFF.

The chain couples TRBV7-9 to TRBJ2-1, with 13 nucleotides matching TRBD2. This CDR3 is 15 amino acids long. Germline V gene sequence: CDR1 SEHNR, CDR2 FQNEAQ (reference sequence). J gave up 9 bases and V 1 base, and 3 bases lay outside the gene matches. Here the CDR3 DNA reads TGTGCCAGCAGCTTAGTTGGGACTAGCGGGATTGAGCAGTTCTTC. Translation gives CASSLVGTSGIEQFF.

The V and J genes are TRBV6-1 and TRBJ1-1; D may be TRBD1 (6 bases). The germline CDR1 and CDR2 sequences are MNHNS and SASEGT. The CDR3 extends over 15 amino acids. V lost 6 bases to trimming and J lost 2 bases, with 16 bases between them. CDR3 protein: CASRPPGHPNTEAFF. Written as DNA, the CDR3 is TGTGCCAGCAGGCCACCGGGACATCCAAACACTGAAGCTTTCTTT.

This clonotype has only a few counts. The V and J genes are TRBV7-6 and TRBJ2-7; 7 bases align to TRBD2. The length of the CDR3 is 14 residues. After removal of 3 bases from V and 6 bases from J, the junction contained 8 bases not matched to a gene. Germline CDR1 reads SGHVS; CDR2 reads FNYEAQ. CDR3 DNA: TGTGCCAGCAGCTTGCGGCGGGAGAACCGCGAGCAGTACTTC. It specifies CASSLRRENREQYF.

This clonotype was detected ten times or more. This rearrangement joins TRBV5-1 to TRBJ2-7; D possibly corresponds to TRBD2 (6 bases). Germline V CDR1 and CDR2: SGHRS, YFSETQ. CDR3 length equals 15 residues. V was cut by 0 bases and J by 1 base, with 11 bases left in between. The CDR3 bases are TGCGCCAGCAGCTTGGCGGGACTCGCTTCCTACGAGCAGTACTTC. This translates into CASSLAGLASYEQYF.

The rearrangement joins TRBV20-1 to TRBJ2-7, with TRBD2 identical over 10 bases. J was trimmed by 3 bases and V by 8 bases; bases with no gene match: 10. Germline loops: CDR1 DFQATT, CDR2 SNEGSKA (reference sequence). The CDR3 consists of 14 residues. The CDR3 nucleotides are TGCAGTTCCCTCTCTAGCGGGAGTAACTACGAGCAGTACTTC. Protein sequence: CSSLSSGSNYEQYF.

This clonotype appeared many times. The chain links TRBV9 to TRBJ2-3, with no clear D. V was clipped by 3 bases and J by 1 base, with 15 bases between them. The CDR3 sequence is 16 residues long. Germline loops: CDR1 SGDLS, CDR2 YYNGEE. CDR3 loop: CASSGRAGDGTDTQYF. As DNA, the CDR3 is TGTGCCAGCAGCGGCCGAGCAGGAGATGGCACAGATACGCAGTATTTT.

This clonotype was seen a handful of times. V gene TRBV28 combines with J gene TRBJ1-6; D remains unclear. The CDR3 spans 15 residues. V gave up 5 bases and J gave up 3 bases, with 11 bases separating them. Germline V gene lookup returns CDR1 MDHEN and CDR2 SYDVKM. The CDR3 region is CASSPRRVYNSPLHF. The CDR3 coding sequence is TGTGCCAGCAGTCCCAGGAGGGTCTATAATTCACCCCTCCACTTT. The complete variable domain, with remaining parts taken from reference TRBV28 and TRBJ1-6, reads DVKVTQSSRYLVKRTGEKVFLECVQDMDHENMFWYRQDPGLGLRLIYFSYDVKMKEKGDIPEGYSVSREKKERFSLILESASTNQTSMYLCASSPRRVYNSPLHFGNGTRLTVT.

This clonotype was observed many times. This chain links TRBV20-1 with TRBJ2-7, with 7 positions matching TRBD1. Trimming cost V 2 bases and J 4 bases; bases outside gene matches: 8. Germline V CDR1 and CDR2: DFQATT, SNEGSKA (reference sequence). This CDR3 contains 14 residues. CDR3 in DNA: TGCAGTGCTAGACCGGGACAGCCCTATTACGAGCAGTACTTC. This sequence encodes CSARPGQPYYEQYF.